Following are 8 T cell receptor beta chains from one sample sequenced in a study of shared clonotypes between healthy human individuals. Some clones are missing from TCRdb's copy, which holds only in-frame ones; the method was immunoSEQ multiplex PCR. Of under 1,100,000 clones in the sample, under 80% were seen once. The sample taken for sequencing was memory CD4+ T cells sorted from blood. The subset: CD45RA-negative fraction. These receptors came from a man aged 18 to 30 in good health.

In this sample, this clone turned up a few times. The chain has TRBV10-2 and TRBJ2-2, with TRBD1 identical over 9 bases. The CDR3 runs 15 residues. The V gene end was trimmed by 0 bases and the J gene end by 6 bases; junction bases not matched to a gene: 2. Germline V CDR1 and CDR2: WSHSY, SAAADI. The CDR3 bases are TGCGCCAGCAGTGAGTCGACAGGGGGAGCCGGGGAGCTGTTTTTT. Translated, it gives CASSESTGGAGELFF.

J is TRBJ2-5 and V is TRBV2, with D perhaps matching TRBD2 (6 bases). CDR3 size: 14 residues. V was pared by 6 bases and J by 5 bases, with 16 bases between. Germline CDR1 is SNHLY and CDR2 is FYNNEI. Here the CDR3 reads CASRPSEGPETQYF. The DNA for the CDR3 is TGTGCCAGCAGACCCTCGGAGGGACCGGAGACCCAGTACTTC.

This chain uses TRBV27 with TRBJ1-2; D call uncertain. With 8 bases removed from V and 2 bases from J, the gap between germline ends came to 18 bases. The CDR3 is 15 residues long. The germline gives CDR1 MNHEY, CDR2 SMNVEV (reference sequence). The CDR3 here is CASRQGGPKNYGYTF. The CDR3 DNA follows: TGTGCCAGCCGCCAAGGAGGCCCGAAGAACTATGGCTACACCTTC.

This chain connects TRBV27 to TRBJ1-2, with D unresolved. V was pared by 4 bases and J by 4 bases, with 13 bases between. In germline, CDR1 is MNHEY, CDR2 SMNVEV (reference sequence). The CDR3 is made up of 14 amino acids. The CDR3, as DNA: TGTGCCAGCAGTTCTGCAGGCCAGGCCTATGGCTACACCTTC. Translation: CASSSAGQAYGYTF.

This clone was detected once. J is TRBJ1-4 and V is TRBV19; D might be TRBD1 (6 bases). Trimming shortened V by 7 bases and J by 2 bases, and 11 bases separated the two germline ends. Germline V gene sequence: CDR1 LNHDA, CDR2 SQIVND (reference sequence). The CDR3 has 14 residues. CDR3 loop: CASKGGETNEKLFF. The CDR3 DNA follows: TGTGCCAGTAAGGGGGGAGAGACTAATGAAAAACTGTTTTTT.

V and J are TRBV28 and TRBJ1-5, with a tentative D call TRBD1 (5 bases). Germline lookup yields CDR1 MDHEN and CDR2 SYDVKM. The CDR3 extends over 13 amino acids. Trimming stripped 2 bases from V and 4 bases from J, with 6 bases between. CDR3 bases: TGTGCCAGCAGTTTAGACAGAAATCAGCCCCAGCATTTT. It translates to CASSLDRNQPQHF.

The V call is TRBV30, the J call TRBJ1-6, with D perhaps TRBD1 (6 bases). Trimming took off 3 bases at V and 9 bases at J, with 12 bases between the two ends. This CDR3 has 13 amino acids. Germline lookup yields CDR1 GTSNPN and CDR2 SVGIG (reference sequence). The CDR3 region is CAWRALQGSPLHF. For the CDR3, the DNA is TGTGCCTGGAGAGCTCTACAGGGTTCACCCCTCCACTTT.

There are a few counts of this clone. The V and J genes are TRBV5-1 and TRBJ2-7; perhaps TRBD2 as D (6 bases). CDR1 SGHRS and CDR2 YFSETQ come from the germline V gene. V was clipped by 4 bases and J by 1 base, with 12 bases between them. The CDR3 is 14 amino acids. CDR3 bases: TGCGCCAGCAGCAACGGACTATTTTCCTACGAGCAGTACTTC. It is translated as CASSNGLFSYEQYF. Full variable domain (missing parts from reference TRBV5-1 and TRBJ2-7): KAGVTQTPRYLIKTRGQQVTLSCSPISGHRSVSWYQQTPGQGLQFLFEYFSETQRNKGNFPGRFSGRQFSNSRSEMNVSTLELGDSALYLCASSNGLFSYEQYFGPGTRLTVT.